This T cell receptor beta chain was documented in a study of cytomegalovirus exposure and HLA in healthy donors. In regard to this clone: Its antigen is still unknown.

The study's findings and limits: In an earlier analysis, productive rearrangement rates for most beta V segments clustered near 87% or 30%. Indistinguishable V segments such as TRBV6-2 and TRBV6-3 were excluded. A later analysis found common viral pathogens apparently linked to several of the most significant clusters.

This CDR3 is built from 13 residues. The germline V and J ends were trimmed by 5 bases and 0 bases, with 9 bases remaining between them. Per the germline V gene, CDR1 is SGHRS and CDR2 is YFSETQ. Both 60 Vbeta primers and 13 Jbeta primers went into the PCR. TCRdb's table, derived via immunoSEQ multiplex PCR, lists solely in-frame clones and lacks some. The repertoire has roughly 110,000 clones, approximately 79% of them found once; the top ten carry 14%. All donors participated as healthy donors of bone marrow. The chain links TRBV5-1 to TRBJ2-7, with D possibly TRBD1 on 6 matching bases. The sequenced sample was PBMCs. This receptor was identified in a woman in her forties in good health and CMV-seropositive. For the CDR3, the DNA is TGCGCCAGCAGTATGGACAGCTCCTACGAGCAGTACTTC. The encoded protein is CASSMDSSYEQYF.